A selection of T cell receptor beta chains follows, all from one sample in a study of shared clonotypes between healthy human individuals. Data came from immunoSEQ multiplex PCR; TCRdb stores just in-frame clones and leaves some out. The table records about 1 million clones, around three quarters of them present only once. Sequences were obtained from memory CD4+ T cells from PBMCs. All receptors come from a man between 18 and 29 years old in good health. Some clones in this sample may be carry-over from other donors' samples. The CDR3 runs from the conserved cysteine through the conserved F or W. The order of the fields is J gene, clone size, D gene, V gene, CDR3 protein, CDR3 DNA. D genes are given only for firm matches. Clone sizes are given selectively: once, few, many, or a class where the clone is expanded.

J gene: TRBJ2-1
clone size: few
D gene: -
V gene: TRBV30
CDR3 protein: CAWTRGFSYNEQFF
CDR3 DNA: TGTGCCTGGACTCGGGGTTTTTCCTACAATGAGCAGTTCTTC

J gene: TRBJ1-5
clone size: -
D gene: -
V gene: TRBV10-3
CDR3 protein: CAISEFGDRHF
CDR3 DNA: TGTGCCATCAGTGAGTTCGGTGATAGGCATTTT

J gene: TRBJ2-7
clone size: -
D gene: -
V gene: TRBV7-2
CDR3 protein: CASSLVVGDGSYEQYF
CDR3 DNA: TGTGCCAGCAGCTTAGTGGTCGGGGACGGATCCTACGAGCAGTACTTC

J gene: TRBJ2-5
clone size: -
D gene: -
V gene: TRBV7-7
CDR3 protein: CASSLAPAQETQYF
CDR3 DNA: TGTGCCAGCAGCTTAGCTCCGGCTCAAGAGACCCAGTACTTC

J gene: TRBJ2-7
clone size: once
D gene: TRBD1
V gene: TRBV28
CDR3 protein: CASSLYSIGQGGYEQYF
CDR3 DNA: TGTGCCAGCAGTTTATATAGCATCGGACAGGGAGGCTACGAGCAGTACTTC

J gene: TRBJ2-7
clone size: once
D gene: -
V gene: TRBV28
CDR3 protein: CASSFPLGLTRYEQYF
CDR3 DNA: TGTGCCAGCAGTTTCCCCCTCGGCCTGACTAGGTACGAGCAGTACTTC

J gene: TRBJ1-2
clone size: -
D gene: TRBD1
V gene: TRBV5-1
CDR3 protein: CASSLGNRQGAEGYTF
CDR3 DNA: TGCGCCAGCAGCTTGGGGAACAGACAGGGGGCTGAAGGCTACACCTTC

J gene: TRBJ2-1
clone size: -
D gene: -
V gene: TRBV5-4
CDR3 protein: CASSLFATGPYNEQFF
CDR3 DNA: TGTGCCAGCAGCTTGTTTGCGACGGGGCCCTACAATGAGCAGTTCTTC

J gene: TRBJ2-3
clone size: many
D gene: TRBD2
V gene: TRBV27
CDR3 protein: CASSPGGGRKKVYF
CDR3 DNA: TGTGCCAGCTCCCCGGGGGGAGGGCGAAAAAAGGTGTATTTT

J gene: TRBJ2-7
clone size: -
D gene: -
V gene: TRBV5-5
CDR3 protein: CASSRATAYEQYF
CDR3 DNA: TGTGCCAGCAGCCGAGCGACAGCCTACGAGCAGTACTTC

J gene: TRBJ2-1
clone size: -
D gene: TRBD2
V gene: TRBV2
CDR3 protein: CASRGTSGYNEQFF
CDR3 DNA: TGTGCCAGCAGGGGGACTAGCGGATACAATGAGCAGTTCTTC

J gene: TRBJ1-5
clone size: once
D gene: -
V gene: TRBV6-6
CDR3 protein: CASSSQVQPQHF
CDR3 DNA: TGTGCCAGCAGTTCCCAGGTCCAGCCCCAGCATTTT

J gene: TRBJ1-2
clone size: -
D gene: -
V gene: TRBV7-9
CDR3 protein: CASSLGKGLEAF
CDR3 DNA: TGTGCCAGCAGCTTAGGGAAAGGACTGGAGGCCTTC

J gene: TRBJ2-2
clone size: few
D gene: -
V gene: TRBV5-1
CDR3 protein: CASSQVQGSANTGELFF
CDR3 DNA: TGCGCCAGCAGCCAAGTACAGGGTTCGGCGAACACCGGGGAGCTGTTTTTT

J gene: TRBJ1-1
clone size: -
D gene: -
V gene: TRBV6-5
CDR3 protein: CASRRQAGTNTEAFF
CDR3 DNA: TGTGCCAGCAGACGACAAGCCGGGACAAACACTGAAGCTTTCTTT

J gene: TRBJ2-7
clone size: once
D gene: TRBD1
V gene: TRBV6-1
CDR3 protein: CASTQTGVVYEQYF
CDR3 DNA: TGTGCCAGCACACAGACAGGGGTGGTCTACGAGCAGTACTTC

J gene: TRBJ2-3
clone size: -
D gene: TRBD2
V gene: TRBV5-1
CDR3 protein: CASRAGVSTDTQYF
CDR3 DNA: TGCGCCAGCAGGGCGGGAGTTAGCACAGATACGCAGTATTTT

J gene: TRBJ1-2
clone size: few
D gene: -
V gene: TRBV6-1
CDR3 protein: CASSEAGGPWGYTF
CDR3 DNA: TGTGCCAGCAGTGAAGCGGGGGGACCATGGGGCTACACCTTC

J gene: TRBJ1-2
clone size: -
D gene: TRBD1
V gene: TRBV30
CDR3 protein: CAWQLQGNYGYTF
CDR3 DNA: TGTGCCTGGCAACTACAGGGGAACTATGGCTACACCTTC

J gene: TRBJ2-1
clone size: -
D gene: -
V gene: TRBV7-3
CDR3 protein: CASSLTYRDEQFF
CDR3 DNA: TGTGCCAGCAGCTTAACATATAGGGATGAGCAGTTCTTC

J gene: TRBJ2-7
clone size: -
D gene: TRBD2
V gene: TRBV7-2
CDR3 protein: CASSSGGLAGIYEQYF
CDR3 DNA: TGTGCCAGCAGCTCCGGAGGACTAGCGGGGATCTACGAGCAGTACTTC

J gene: TRBJ2-5
clone size: -
D gene: TRBD2
V gene: TRBV7-6
CDR3 protein: CASSPQGTSGRASQETQYF
CDR3 DNA: TGTGCCAGCAGCCCACAGGGGACTAGCGGGAGAGCATCCCAAGAGACCCAGTACTTC

J gene: TRBJ1-2
clone size: -
D gene: -
V gene: TRBV28
CDR3 protein: CASYSPNYGYTF
CDR3 DNA: TGTGCCAGCTACAGTCCGAACTATGGCTACACCTTC

J gene: TRBJ1-1
clone size: -
D gene: -
V gene: TRBV6-1
CDR3 protein: CASSAARSEAFF
CDR3 DNA: TGTGCCAGCAGCGCAGCACGATCTGAAGCTTTCTTT

J gene: TRBJ1-2
clone size: many
D gene: -
V gene: TRBV28
CDR3 protein: CASSLRLYGYTF
CDR3 DNA: TGTGCCAGCAGTTTAAGACTATATGGCTACACCTTC

J gene: TRBJ2-6
clone size: -
D gene: -
V gene: TRBV28
CDR3 protein: CASSLSRRASGANVLTF
CDR3 DNA: TGTGCCAGCAGTTTATCGAGGAGGGCCTCTGGGGCCAACGTCCTGACTTTC

J gene: TRBJ2-7
clone size: once
D gene: -
V gene: TRBV7-2
CDR3 protein: CASSLVEKGYTGEQYF
CDR3 DNA: TGTGCCAGCAGCTTAGTGGAGAAGGGCTACACCGGGGAGCAGTACTTC

J gene: TRBJ1-1
clone size: -
D gene: -
V gene: TRBV5-1
CDR3 protein: CASSTLPGAIRPNTEAFF
CDR3 DNA: TGCGCCAGCAGCACCCTGCCAGGGGCCATTCGACCGAACACTGAAGCTTTCTTT

J gene: TRBJ2-3
clone size: -
D gene: TRBD2
V gene: TRBV15
CDR3 protein: CATSLNAGEVDTQYF
CDR3 DNA: TGTGCCACCAGCTTGAATGCGGGAGAGGTAGATACGCAGTATTTT

J gene: TRBJ1-2
clone size: -
D gene: -
V gene: TRBV5-1
CDR3 protein: CASSLGRVVNYGYTF
CDR3 DNA: TGCGCCAGCAGCTTAGGCAGGGTGGTAAACTATGGCTACACCTTC

J gene: TRBJ2-1
clone size: many
D gene: TRBD2
V gene: TRBV4-2
CDR3 protein: CASSQGLAGVNEQFF
CDR3 DNA: TGTGCCAGCAGCCAAGGGCTAGCGGGAGTTAATGAGCAGTTCTTC

J gene: TRBJ1-2
clone size: few
D gene: -
V gene: TRBV6-1
CDR3 protein: CASSERGLGGGYTF
CDR3 DNA: TGTGCCAGCAGTGAACGGGGGCTTGGTGGTGGCTACACCTTC

J gene: TRBJ1-2
clone size: -
D gene: -
V gene: TRBV19
CDR3 protein: CASSIWGDRYGYTF
CDR3 DNA: TGTGCCAGTAGTATCTGGGGGGACCGCTATGGCTACACCTTC

J gene: TRBJ2-1
clone size: -
D gene: TRBD2
V gene: TRBV5-1
CDR3 protein: CASSQGLLAESSYNEQFF
CDR3 DNA: TGCGCCAGCAGCCAGGGCCTACTAGCGGAGAGCTCCTACAATGAGCAGTTCTTC

J gene: TRBJ2-5
clone size: -
D gene: TRBD2
V gene: TRBV6-4
CDR3 protein: CASSDSGREETQYF
CDR3 DNA: TGTGCCAGCAGTGACTCGGGGAGGGAAGAGACCCAGTACTTC

J gene: TRBJ2-1
clone size: -
D gene: TRBD2
V gene: TRBV7-3
CDR3 protein: CASSRRAAGGAYNEQFF
CDR3 DNA: TGTGCCAGCAGCCGAAGGGCCGCGGGAGGTGCCTACAATGAGCAGTTCTTC

J gene: TRBJ1-1
clone size: -
D gene: -
V gene: TRBV6-5
CDR3 protein: CASSRDAGEAFF
CDR3 DNA: TGTGCCAGCAGCCGGGACGCAGGTGAAGCTTTCTTT

J gene: TRBJ1-2
clone size: once
D gene: TRBD1
V gene: TRBV28
CDR3 protein: CASSSPGQELNYGYTF
CDR3 DNA: TGTGCCAGCAGTTCTCCCGGACAGGAATTAAACTATGGCTACACCTTC

J gene: TRBJ2-7
clone size: -
D gene: -
V gene: TRBV14
CDR3 protein: CASSQDSNSYEQYF
CDR3 DNA: TGTGCCAGCAGCCAAGACAGCAACTCCTACGAGCAGTACTTC

J gene: TRBJ2-7
clone size: -
D gene: -
V gene: TRBV29-1
CDR3 protein: CSVEDTRVSYEQYF
CDR3 DNA: TGCAGCGTTGAAGATACAAGGGTCTCCTACGAGCAGTACTTC

J gene: TRBJ2-1
clone size: -
D gene: -
V gene: TRBV6-5
CDR3 protein: CASSSQPGPGNNEQFF
CDR3 DNA: TGTGCCAGCAGTTCGCAGCCGGGACCGGGGAACAATGAGCAGTTCTTC

J gene: TRBJ2-1
clone size: -
D gene: -
V gene: TRBV28
CDR3 protein: CASSPSPYNEQFF
CDR3 DNA: TGTGCCAGCAGCCCAAGCCCCTACAATGAGCAGTTCTTC

J gene: TRBJ2-7
clone size: -
D gene: -
V gene: TRBV11-1
CDR3 protein: CASQASAAHEQYF
CDR3 DNA: TGTGCCAGCCAGGCATCTGCGGCCCACGAGCAGTACTTC

J gene: TRBJ2-7
clone size: -
D gene: TRBD1
V gene: TRBV18
CDR3 protein: CASSPRTGDSYEQYF
CDR3 DNA: TGTGCCAGCTCACCGAGGACAGGGGACTCCTACGAGCAGTACTTC

J gene: TRBJ1-5
clone size: -
D gene: -
V gene: TRBV27
CDR3 protein: CASSSEGGIYSNQPQHF
CDR3 DNA: TGTGCCAGCAGTTCGGAAGGGGGAATATATAGCAATCAGCCCCAGCATTTT

J gene: TRBJ1-5
clone size: few
D gene: -
V gene: TRBV6-5
CDR3 protein: CASRPMDRSNQPQHF
CDR3 DNA: TGTGCCAGCAGGCCCATGGATAGGAGCAATCAGCCCCAGCATTTT

J gene: TRBJ2-7
clone size: -
D gene: -
V gene: TRBV6-1
CDR3 protein: CASSEYQRLGEQYF
CDR3 DNA: TGTGCCAGCAGTGAATACCAACGACTCGGCGAGCAGTACTTC

J gene: TRBJ1-3
clone size: -
D gene: TRBD1
V gene: TRBV6-6
CDR3 protein: CASSLSGDRATIYF
CDR3 DNA: TGTGCCAGCAGCCTGAGTGGGGACAGGGCTACCATATATTTT

J gene: TRBJ1-5
clone size: -
D gene: TRBD1
V gene: TRBV28
CDR3 protein: CASSLYVGTGKGQPQHF
CDR3 DNA: TGTGCCAGCAGTTTATATGTCGGGACAGGAAAAGGTCAGCCCCAGCATTTT